This T cell receptor beta chain was sequenced in a study of type 1 regulatory T cells. About the research overall: T-allo10 is an in vitro-generated, Tr1-enriched CD4 T cell product specific for alloantigen.

With 4 bases removed from V and 3 bases from J, the gap between germline ends came to 9 bases. CDR1 is DFQATT and CDR2 is SNEGSKA in the germline V gene (reference sequence). The CDR3 runs to 12 residues. TCRdb analysed the reads with MiXCR anew, one entry per CDR3 protein. Counted here are more than 50,000 distinct CDR3 sequences, around 62% occurring once; the ten biggest clones make up around 1.9%. Concerning this clonotype: Its target is not known.

The receptor comes from a human donor in good health. The sequenced sample consisted of cultured non-Tr1 T cells, either the whole culture or a sorted T cell fraction (not recorded which). The V call is TRBV20-1, the J call TRBJ1-2; no firm D call. CDR3 sequence reads: CSAKDTDYGYTF. The CDR3 DNA is TGCAGTGCTAAGGATACGGACTATGGCTACACCTTC.